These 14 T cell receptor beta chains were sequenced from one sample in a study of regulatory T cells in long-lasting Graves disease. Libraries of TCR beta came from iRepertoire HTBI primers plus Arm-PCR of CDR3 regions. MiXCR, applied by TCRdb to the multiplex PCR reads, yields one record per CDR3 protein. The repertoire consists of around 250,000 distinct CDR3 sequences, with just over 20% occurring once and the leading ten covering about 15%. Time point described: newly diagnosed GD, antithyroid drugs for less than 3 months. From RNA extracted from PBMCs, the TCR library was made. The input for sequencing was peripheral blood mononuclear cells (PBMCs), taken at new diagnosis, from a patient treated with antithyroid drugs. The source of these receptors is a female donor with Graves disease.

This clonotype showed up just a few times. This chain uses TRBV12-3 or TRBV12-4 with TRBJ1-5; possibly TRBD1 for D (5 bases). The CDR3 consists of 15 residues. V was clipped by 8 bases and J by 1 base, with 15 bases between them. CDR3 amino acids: CASGGPSLSNQPQHF. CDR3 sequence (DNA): TGTGCCAGCGGGGGACCATCTTTAAGCAATCAGCCCCAGCATTTT.

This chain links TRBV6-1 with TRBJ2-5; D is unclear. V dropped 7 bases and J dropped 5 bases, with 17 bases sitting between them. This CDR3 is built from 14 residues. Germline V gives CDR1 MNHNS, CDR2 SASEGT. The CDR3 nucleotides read TGTGCCAGCAAACGAGAAAGCTTGGGGGAGACCCAGTACTTC. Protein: CASKRESLGETQYF.

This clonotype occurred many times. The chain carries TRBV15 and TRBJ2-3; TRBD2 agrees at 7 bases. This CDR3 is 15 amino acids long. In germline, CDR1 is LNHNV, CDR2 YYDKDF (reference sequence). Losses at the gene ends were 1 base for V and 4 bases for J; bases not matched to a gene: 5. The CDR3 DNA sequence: TGTGCCACCAGCAGAGGCGGGAGTGTAGCAGATACGCAGTATTTT. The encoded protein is CATSRGGSVADTQYF.

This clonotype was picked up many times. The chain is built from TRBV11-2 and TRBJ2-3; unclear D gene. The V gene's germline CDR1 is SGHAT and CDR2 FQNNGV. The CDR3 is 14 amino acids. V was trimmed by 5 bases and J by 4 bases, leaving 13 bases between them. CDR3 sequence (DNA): TGTGCCAGCAGCCTCCGTTTTACGGCAGATACGCAGTATTTT. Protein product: CASSLRFTADTQYF.

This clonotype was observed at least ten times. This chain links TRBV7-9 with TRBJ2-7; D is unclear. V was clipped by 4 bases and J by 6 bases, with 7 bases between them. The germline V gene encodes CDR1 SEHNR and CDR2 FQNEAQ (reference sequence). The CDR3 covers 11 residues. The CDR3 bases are TGTGCCAGCAGCTCTCCGGGCGAGCAGTACTTC. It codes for CASSSPGEQYF.

CDR3 nucleotides: TGCAGTGCTAGAGATGACGGACTAGTCTGGGAGACCCAGTACTTC. This gives the protein CSARDDGLVWETQYF. The chain joins TRBV20-1 to TRBJ2-5; TRBD2 aligns across 7 bases. Germline V gene lookup returns CDR1 DFQATT and CDR2 SNEGSKA (reference sequence). CDR3 size: 15 residues. V lost 0 bases to trimming and J lost 5 bases; unmatched junction nucleotides: 9.

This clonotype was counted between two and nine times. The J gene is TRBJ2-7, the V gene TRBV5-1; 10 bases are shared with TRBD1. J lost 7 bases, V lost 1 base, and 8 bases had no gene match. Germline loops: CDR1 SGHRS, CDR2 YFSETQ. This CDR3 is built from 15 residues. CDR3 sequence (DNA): TGCGCCAGCAGCTTGCGGGGACAGGGGCGAAGGGAGCAGTACTTC. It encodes CASSLRGQGRREQYF.

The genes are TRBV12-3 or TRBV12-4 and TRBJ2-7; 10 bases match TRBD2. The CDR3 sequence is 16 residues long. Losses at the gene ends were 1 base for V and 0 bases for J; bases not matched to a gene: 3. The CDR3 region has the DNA TGTGCCAGCAGTTTAGGGGGACTAGCGAGCTCCTACGAGCAGTACTTC. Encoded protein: CASSLGGLASSYEQYF.

CDR3 sequence (DNA): TGCGCCAGCAGCTTTAGGGCCTACGAGCAGTACTTC. This sequence encodes CASSFRAYEQYF. V and J are TRBV10-2 and TRBJ2-7; D remains ambiguous. V was cut by 6 bases and J by 2 bases, with 8 bases left in between. This CDR3 is built from 12 residues. CDR1 is WSHSY, CDR2 SAAADI, per germline.

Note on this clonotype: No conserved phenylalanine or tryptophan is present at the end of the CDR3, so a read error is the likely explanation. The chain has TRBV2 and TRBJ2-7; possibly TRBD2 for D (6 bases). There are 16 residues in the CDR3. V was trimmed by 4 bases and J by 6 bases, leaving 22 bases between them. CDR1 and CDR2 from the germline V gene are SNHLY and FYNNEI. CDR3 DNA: TGTGCCAGCAGTGTGGTCTGGCGACTAGTGGGCTGCGAGCAGTACCTC. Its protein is CASSVVWRLVGCEQYL.

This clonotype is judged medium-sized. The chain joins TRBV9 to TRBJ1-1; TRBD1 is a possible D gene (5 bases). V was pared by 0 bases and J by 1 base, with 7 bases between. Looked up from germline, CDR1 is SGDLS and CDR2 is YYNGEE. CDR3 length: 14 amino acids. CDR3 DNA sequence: TGTGCCAGCAGCGTAGAGGGGCAGAACACTGAAGCTTTCTTT. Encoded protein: CASSVEGQNTEAFF.

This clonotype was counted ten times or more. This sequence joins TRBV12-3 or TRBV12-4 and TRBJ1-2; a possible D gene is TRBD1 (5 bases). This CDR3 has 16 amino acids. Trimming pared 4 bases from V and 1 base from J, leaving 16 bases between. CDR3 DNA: TGTGCCAGCAGTTCCCGGGGGGGGAGGGGTAACTATGGCTACACCTTC. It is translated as CASSSRGGRGNYGYTF.

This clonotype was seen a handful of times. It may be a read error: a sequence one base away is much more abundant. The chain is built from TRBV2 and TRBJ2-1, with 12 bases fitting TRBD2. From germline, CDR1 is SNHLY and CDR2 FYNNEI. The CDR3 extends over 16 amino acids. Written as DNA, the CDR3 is TGTGCCAGCAGTGAGTGGGCTAGCGGGAGGGGCAATGAGCAGCTCTTC. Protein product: CASSEWASGRGNEQLF.

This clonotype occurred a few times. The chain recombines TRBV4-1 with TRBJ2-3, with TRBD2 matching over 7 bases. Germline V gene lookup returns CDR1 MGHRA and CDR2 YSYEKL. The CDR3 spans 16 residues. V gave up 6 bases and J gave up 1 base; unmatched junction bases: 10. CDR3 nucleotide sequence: TGCGCCAGCAGTCGACGCGGCGGGAGTGGCACAGATACGCAGTATTTT. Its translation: CASSRRGGSGTDTQYF.